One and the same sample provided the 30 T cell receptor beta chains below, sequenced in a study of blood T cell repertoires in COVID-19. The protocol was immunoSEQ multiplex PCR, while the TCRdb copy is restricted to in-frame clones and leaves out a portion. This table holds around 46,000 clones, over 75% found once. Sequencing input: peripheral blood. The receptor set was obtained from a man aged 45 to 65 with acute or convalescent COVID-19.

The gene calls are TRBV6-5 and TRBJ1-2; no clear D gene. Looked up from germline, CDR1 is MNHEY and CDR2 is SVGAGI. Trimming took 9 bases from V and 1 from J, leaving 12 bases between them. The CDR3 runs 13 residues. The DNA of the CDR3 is TGTGCCAGTAGACTGATTAATAACTATGGCTACACCTTC. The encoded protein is CASRLINNYGYTF.

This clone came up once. The DNA of the CDR3 is TGTGCCAGCAGTGCCTACTTGGGAGTCGGGGGATCCTACGAGCAGTACTTC. This sequence encodes CASSAYLGVGGSYEQYF. The chain has TRBV6-1 and TRBJ2-7; TRBD2 might be the D (6 bases). V dropped 4 bases and J dropped 1 base, with 20 bases sitting between them. The CDR3 runs to 17 residues. Germline assignment: CDR1 MNHNS and CDR2 SASEGT.

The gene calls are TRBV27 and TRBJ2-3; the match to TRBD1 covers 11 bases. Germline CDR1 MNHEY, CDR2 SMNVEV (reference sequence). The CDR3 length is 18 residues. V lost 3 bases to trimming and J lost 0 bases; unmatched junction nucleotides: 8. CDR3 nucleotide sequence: TGTGCCAGCAGTTTCCGGGACAGGGGGTCATCTAGCACAGATACGCAGTATTTT. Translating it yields CASSFRDRGSSSTDTQYF.

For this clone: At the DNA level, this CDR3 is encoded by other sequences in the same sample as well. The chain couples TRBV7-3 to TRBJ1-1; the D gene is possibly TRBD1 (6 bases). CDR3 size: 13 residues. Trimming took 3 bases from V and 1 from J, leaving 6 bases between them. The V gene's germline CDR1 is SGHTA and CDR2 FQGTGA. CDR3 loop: CASSLDRNTEAFF. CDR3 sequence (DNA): TGTGCCAGCAGCTTGGACAGGAACACTGAAGCTTTCTTT.

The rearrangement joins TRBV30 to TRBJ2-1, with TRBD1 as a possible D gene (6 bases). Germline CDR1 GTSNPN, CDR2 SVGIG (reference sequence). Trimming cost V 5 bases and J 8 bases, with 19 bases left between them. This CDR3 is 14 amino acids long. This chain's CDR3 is CAWFPLDRQDEQFF. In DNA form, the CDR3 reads TGTGCCTGGTTCCCCCTCGACAGGCAGGATGAGCAGTTCTTC.

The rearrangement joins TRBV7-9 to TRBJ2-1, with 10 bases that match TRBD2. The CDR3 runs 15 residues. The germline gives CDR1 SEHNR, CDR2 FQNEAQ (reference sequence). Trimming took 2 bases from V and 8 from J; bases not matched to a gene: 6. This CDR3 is CASSLTSGVWDEQFF. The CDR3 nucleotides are TGTGCCAGCAGCTTAACTAGCGGGGTCTGGGATGAGCAGTTCTTC.

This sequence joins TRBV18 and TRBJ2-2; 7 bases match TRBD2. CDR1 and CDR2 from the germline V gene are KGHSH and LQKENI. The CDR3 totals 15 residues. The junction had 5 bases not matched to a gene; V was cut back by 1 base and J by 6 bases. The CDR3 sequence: CASSPRREVAGELFF. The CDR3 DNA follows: TGTGCCAGCTCACCACGACGGGAGGTAGCCGGGGAGCTGTTTTTT.

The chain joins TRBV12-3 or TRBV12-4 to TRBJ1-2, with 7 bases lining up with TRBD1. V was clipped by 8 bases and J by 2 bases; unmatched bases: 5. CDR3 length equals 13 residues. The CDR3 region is CASGSTGNYGYTF. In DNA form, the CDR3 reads TGTGCCAGCGGTTCGACAGGGAACTATGGCTACACCTTC.

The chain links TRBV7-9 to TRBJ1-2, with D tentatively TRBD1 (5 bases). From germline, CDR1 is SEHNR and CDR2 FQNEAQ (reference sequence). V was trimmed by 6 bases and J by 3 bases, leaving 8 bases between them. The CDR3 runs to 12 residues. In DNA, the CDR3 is TGTGCCAGCAGACGGGGGGACTATGGCTACACCTTC. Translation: CASRRGDYGYTF.

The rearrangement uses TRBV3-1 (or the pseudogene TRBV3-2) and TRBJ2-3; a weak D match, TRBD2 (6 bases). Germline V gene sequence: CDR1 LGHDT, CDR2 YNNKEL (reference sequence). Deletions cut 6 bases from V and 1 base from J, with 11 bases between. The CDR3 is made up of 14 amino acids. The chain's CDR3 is CASSWDSGTDTQYF. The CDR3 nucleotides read TGTGCCAGCAGTTGGGACTCCGGCACAGATACGCAGTATTTT.

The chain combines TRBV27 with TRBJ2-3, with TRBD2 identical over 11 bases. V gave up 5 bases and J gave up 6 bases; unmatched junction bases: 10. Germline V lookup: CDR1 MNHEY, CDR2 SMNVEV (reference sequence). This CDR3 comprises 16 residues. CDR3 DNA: TGTGCCAGCAGTGATCTAGCGGGAGGCGCTCGGGATACGCAGTATTTT. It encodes CASSDLAGGARDTQYF.

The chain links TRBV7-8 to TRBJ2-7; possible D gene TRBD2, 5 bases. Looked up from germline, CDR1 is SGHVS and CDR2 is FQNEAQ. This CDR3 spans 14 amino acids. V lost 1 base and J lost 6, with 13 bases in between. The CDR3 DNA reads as TGTGCCAGCAGCTTAGGACGGGGATCAGCCGAGCAGTACTTC. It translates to CASSLGRGSAEQYF.

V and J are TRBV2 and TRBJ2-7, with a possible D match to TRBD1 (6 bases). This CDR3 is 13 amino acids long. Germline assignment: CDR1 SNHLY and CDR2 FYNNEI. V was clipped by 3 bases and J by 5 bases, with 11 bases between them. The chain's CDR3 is CASSDNTGNEQYF. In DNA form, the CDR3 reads TGTGCCAGCAGTGATAATACAGGGAACGAGCAGTACTTC.

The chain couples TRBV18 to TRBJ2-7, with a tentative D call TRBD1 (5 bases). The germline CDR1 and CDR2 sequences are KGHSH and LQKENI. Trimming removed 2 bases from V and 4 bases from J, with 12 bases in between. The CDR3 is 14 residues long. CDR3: CASSPGQGRYEQYF. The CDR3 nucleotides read TGTGCCAGCTCACCAGGGCAGGGTAGATACGAGCAGTACTTC.

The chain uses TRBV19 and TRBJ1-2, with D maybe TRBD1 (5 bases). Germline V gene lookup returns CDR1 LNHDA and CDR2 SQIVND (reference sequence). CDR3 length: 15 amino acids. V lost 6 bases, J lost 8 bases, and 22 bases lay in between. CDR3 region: CASSTKMTGVGGYTF. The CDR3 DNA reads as TGTGCCAGTAGCACGAAAATGACGGGGGTTGGAGGCTACACCTTC.

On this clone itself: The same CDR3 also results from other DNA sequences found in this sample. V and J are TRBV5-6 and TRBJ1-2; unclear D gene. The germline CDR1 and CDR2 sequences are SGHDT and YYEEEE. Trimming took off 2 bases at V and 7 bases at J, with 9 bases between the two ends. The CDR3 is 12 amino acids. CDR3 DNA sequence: TGTGCCAGCAGCTTTGGACTAGGTGGCTACACCTTC. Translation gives CASSFGLGGYTF.

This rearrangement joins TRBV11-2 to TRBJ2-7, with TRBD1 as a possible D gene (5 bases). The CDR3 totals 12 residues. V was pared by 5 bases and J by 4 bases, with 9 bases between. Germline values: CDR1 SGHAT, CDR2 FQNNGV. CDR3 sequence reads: CASSPPGYEQYF. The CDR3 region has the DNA TGTGCCAGCAGCCCCCCAGGGTACGAGCAGTACTTC.

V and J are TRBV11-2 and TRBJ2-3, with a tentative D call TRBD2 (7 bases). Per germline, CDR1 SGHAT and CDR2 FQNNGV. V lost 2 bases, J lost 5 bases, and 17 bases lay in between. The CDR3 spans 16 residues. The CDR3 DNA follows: TGTGCCAGCAGCTTAAACATGGGGGGGCGTGGAGATACGCAGTATTTT. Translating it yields CASSLNMGGRGDTQYF.

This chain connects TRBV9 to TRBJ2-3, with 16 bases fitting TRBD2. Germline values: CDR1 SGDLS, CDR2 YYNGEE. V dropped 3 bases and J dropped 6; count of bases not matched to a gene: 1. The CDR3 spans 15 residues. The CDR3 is CASSAGLAGGDTQYF. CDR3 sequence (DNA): TGTGCCAGCAGCGCGGGACTAGCGGGGGGGGATACGCAGTATTTT.

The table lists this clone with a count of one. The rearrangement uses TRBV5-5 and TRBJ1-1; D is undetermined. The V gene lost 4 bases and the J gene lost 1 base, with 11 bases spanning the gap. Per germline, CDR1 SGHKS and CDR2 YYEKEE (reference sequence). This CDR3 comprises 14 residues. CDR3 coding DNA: TGTGCCAGCAGCCTCGACGGGAAGAACACTGAAGCTTTCTTT. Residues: CASSLDGKNTEAFF.

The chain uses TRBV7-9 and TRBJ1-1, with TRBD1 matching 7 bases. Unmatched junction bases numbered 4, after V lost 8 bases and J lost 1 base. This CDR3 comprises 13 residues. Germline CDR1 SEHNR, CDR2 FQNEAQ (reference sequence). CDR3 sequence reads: CASSGTANTEAFF. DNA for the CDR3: TGTGCCAGCTCCGGGACAGCGAACACTGAAGCTTTCTTT. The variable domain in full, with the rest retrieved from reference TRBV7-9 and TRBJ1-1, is DTGVSQNPRHKITKRGQNVTFRCDPISEHNRLYWYRQTLGQGPEFLTYFQNEAQLEKSRLLSDRFSAERPKGSFSTLEIQRTEQGDSAMYLCASSGTANTEAFFGQGTRLTVV.

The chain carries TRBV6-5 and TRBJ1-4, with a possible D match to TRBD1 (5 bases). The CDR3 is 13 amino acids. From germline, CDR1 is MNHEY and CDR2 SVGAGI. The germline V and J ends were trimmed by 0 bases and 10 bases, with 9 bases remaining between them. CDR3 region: CASSYSSGGKLFF. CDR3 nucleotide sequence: TGTGCCAGCAGTTACTCTTCCGGGGGAAAACTGTTTTTT.

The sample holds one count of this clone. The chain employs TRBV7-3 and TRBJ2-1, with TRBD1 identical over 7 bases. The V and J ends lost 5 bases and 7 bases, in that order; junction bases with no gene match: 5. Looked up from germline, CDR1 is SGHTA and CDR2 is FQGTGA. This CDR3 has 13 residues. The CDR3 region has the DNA TGTGCCAGCAGCCATCTGGACAGGAATGAGCAGTTCTTC. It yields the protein CASSHLDRNEQFF. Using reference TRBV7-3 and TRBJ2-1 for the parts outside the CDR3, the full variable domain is GAGVSQTPSNKVTEKGKYVELRCDPISGHTALYWYRQSLGQGPEFLIYFQGTGAADDSGLPNDRFFAVRPEGSVSTLKIQRTERGDSAVYLCASSHLDRNEQFFGPGTRLTVL.

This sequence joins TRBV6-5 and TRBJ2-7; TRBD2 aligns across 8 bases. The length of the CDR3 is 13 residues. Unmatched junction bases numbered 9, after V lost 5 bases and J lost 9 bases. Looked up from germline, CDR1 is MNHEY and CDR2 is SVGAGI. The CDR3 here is CASSPSGPFVQYF. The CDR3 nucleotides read TGTGCCAGCAGTCCTAGCGGGCCGTTTGTGCAGTACTTC.

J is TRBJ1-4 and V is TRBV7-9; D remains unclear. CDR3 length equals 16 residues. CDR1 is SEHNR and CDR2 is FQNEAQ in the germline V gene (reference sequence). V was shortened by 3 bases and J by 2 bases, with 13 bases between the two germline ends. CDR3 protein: CASSFARAGTNEKLFF. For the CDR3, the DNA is TGTGCCAGCAGCTTCGCCCGTGCCGGGACTAATGAAAAACTGTTTTTT.

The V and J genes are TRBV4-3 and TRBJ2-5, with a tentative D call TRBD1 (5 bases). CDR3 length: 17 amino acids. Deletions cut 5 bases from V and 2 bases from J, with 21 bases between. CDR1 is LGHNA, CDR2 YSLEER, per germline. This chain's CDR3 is CASSTTLLRQHQETQYF. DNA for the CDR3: TGCGCCAGCAGCACGACCCTTTTACGACAGCATCAAGAGACCCAGTACTTC.

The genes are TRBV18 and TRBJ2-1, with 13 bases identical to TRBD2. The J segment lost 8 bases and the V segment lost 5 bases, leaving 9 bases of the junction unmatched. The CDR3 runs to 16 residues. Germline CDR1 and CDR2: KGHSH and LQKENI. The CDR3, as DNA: TGTGCCAGCTCAGACGCCGGGACTAGCGGGACATATGAGCAGTTCTTC. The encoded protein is CASSDAGTSGTYEQFF.

The CDR3 sequence: CASSIDKSTASTDTQYF. The DNA for the CDR3 is TGTGCCAGTAGTATAGATAAGTCGACAGCCAGCACAGATACGCAGTATTTT. The chain links TRBV19 to TRBJ2-3, with a possible D match to TRBD1 (5 bases). The CDR3 contains 17 residues. V was trimmed by 0 bases and J by 0 bases, leaving 13 bases between them. Germline V gene data show CDR1 as LNHDA and CDR2 as SQIVND (reference sequence).

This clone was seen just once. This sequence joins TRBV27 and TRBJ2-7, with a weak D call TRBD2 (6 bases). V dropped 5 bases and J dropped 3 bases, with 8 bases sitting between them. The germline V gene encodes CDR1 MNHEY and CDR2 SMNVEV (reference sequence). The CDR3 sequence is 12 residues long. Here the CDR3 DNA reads TGTGCCAGCAGTCCGGGGGACTACGAGCAGTACTTC. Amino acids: CASSPGDYEQYF.

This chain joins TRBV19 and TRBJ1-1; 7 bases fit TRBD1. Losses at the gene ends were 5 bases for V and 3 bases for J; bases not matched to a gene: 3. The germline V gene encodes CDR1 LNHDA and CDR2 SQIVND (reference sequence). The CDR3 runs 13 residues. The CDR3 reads CASSDDRDTEAFF. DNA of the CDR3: TGTGCCAGTAGTGATGACAGGGACACTGAAGCTTTCTTT.